One T cell receptor (beta chain) is described in this entry. The source of the sample is a study of T cell responses to AZD1222 COVID-19 vaccine. Profiling relied on immunoSEQ multiplex PCR, and the TCRdb table lists in-frame clones only, not all of them. The table has 90,000 to 120,000 clones, about 90% seen once. The V gene's germline CDR1 is SGHAT and CDR2 FQNNGV. The CDR3 is made up of 14 amino acids. V was trimmed by 2 bases and J by 2 bases, leaving 10 bases between them. The sample in question was peripheral blood, obtained 28 days after the second AZD1222 dose. The TCR was taken from an adult who received the AZD1222 COVID-19 vaccine. The V call is TRBV11-2, the J call TRBJ2-7; no reliable D call. The DNA of the CDR3 is TGTGCCAGCAGCTTACCCTCAGCTACCTACGAGCAGTACTTC. Residues: CASSLPSATYEQYF.